Detailed here is one T cell receptor (beta chain). This sample was taken from a study of blood T cell repertoires in COVID-19. Looking at the study overall: Italy, Spain and the United States were the sources of the convalescent and acute COVID-19 samples. PBMCs, B-cell-depleted T cells, or T cells provided the cDNA or gDNA that made up the material.

Trimming shortened V by 6 bases and J by 4 bases, and 15 bases separated the two germline ends. The germline gives CDR1 SGHTA, CDR2 FQGNSA. CDR3 length: 14 amino acids. As originally analysed: It was from reference gene primer amplification that nucleated cell counts were estimated. Sequenced by immunoSEQ multiplex PCR; TCRdb stores in-frame clones only, minus some. That table supplies the V and J calls and clone size; D and trimming were determined from the DNA. The sample shows about 190,000 clones, roughly 80% of them seen only once. Sequenced sample: peripheral blood. The receptor was derived from a woman in her forties or fifties with acute or convalescent COVID-19. The chain has TRBV7-2 and TRBJ1-1, with unresolved D. The CDR3 region is CASSSFPKPTEAFF. The CDR3 nucleotides read TGTGCCAGCAGTTCTTTCCCTAAGCCCACTGAAGCTTTCTTT.